This is a list of T cell receptor beta chains from one sample in a study of cytomegalovirus exposure and HLA in healthy donors. TCRdb's copy holds only in-frame clones and misses some; the assay was immunoSEQ multiplex PCR. The sample yields 80,000 to 100,000 clones, roughly 76% seen once. Sequenced material: PBMCs. The receptor set was obtained from a man aged 50-59 years in good health and CMV-seronegative. The CDR3 runs from the conserved cysteine through the conserved F or W. D genes are given only for firm matches. Only part of the rows carry a size: once, few, many, or a class if the clone is expanded.

V: TRBV28
size: .
J: TRBJ2-7
D: .
DNA: TGTGCCAGCAGTAAAGAGATCGGAGGAAGCGAGCAGTACTTC
CDR3: CASSKEIGGSEQYF

V: TRBV5-1
size: .
J: TRBJ1-5
D: .
DNA: TGCGCCAGCAGCTTGGGGGTTTCGGGAGGCAATCAGCCCCAGCATTTT
CDR3: CASSLGVSGGNQPQHF

V: TRBV18
size: .
J: TRBJ1-1
D: .
DNA: TGTGCCAGCTCAGACGGACAGAACACTGAAGCTTTCTTT
CDR3: CASSDGQNTEAFF

V: TRBV4-1
size: .
J: TRBJ1-5
D: .
DNA: TGCGCCAGCAGCCAAGATGAGGATAGCAATCAGCCCCAGCATTTT
CDR3: CASSQDEDSNQPQHF

V: TRBV6-5
size: .
J: TRBJ1-2
D: TRBD1
DNA: TGTGCCAGCAGCTACCACCAGGGGGCTTATGAGGGCTACACCTTC
CDR3: CASSYHQGAYEGYTF

V: TRBV6-5
size: few
J: TRBJ1-1
D: TRBD1
DNA: TGTGCCAGCAGAGCAGGGGGAGGCACTGAAGCTTTCTTT
CDR3: CASRAGGGTEAFF

V: TRBV5-6
size: .
J: TRBJ1-2
D: .
DNA: TGTGCCAGCAGCGATGACAGGCTTCGCTATGGCTACACCTTC
CDR3: CASSDDRLRYGYTF

V: TRBV19
size: .
J: TRBJ2-5
D: TRBD2
DNA: TGTGCCAGTAGTGTCGACCTAGCGGGGGGGCGGACCCAGTACTTC
CDR3: CASSVDLAGGRTQYF

V: TRBV6-5
size: .
J: TRBJ1-4
D: TRBD1
DNA: TGTGCCAGCAGAACAGGGGTGTCCGAAAAACTGTTTTTT
CDR3: CASRTGVSEKLFF

V: TRBV15
size: .
J: TRBJ1-1
D: .
DNA: TGTGCCACCAGCAGAGATTCGATCCGGTCTACCATGAACACTGAAGCTTTCTTT
CDR3: CATSRDSIRSTMNTEAFF

V: TRBV30
size: .
J: TRBJ2-2
D: .
DNA: TGTGCCTGGAGTCCCCGGGTAGAAACCGGGGAGCTGTTTTTT
CDR3: CAWSPRVETGELFF

V: TRBV2
size: .
J: TRBJ2-7
D: .
DNA: TGTGCCAGCAGTGTAGGTAGGCAGGGTGTAGGGGAGCAGTACTTC
CDR3: CASSVGRQGVGEQYF

V: TRBV5-6
size: few
J: TRBJ1-1
D: .
DNA: TGTGCCAGCAGCTTGGGACAGGTAATGAACACTGAAGCTTTCTTT
CDR3: CASSLGQVMNTEAFF

V: TRBV30
size: few
J: TRBJ2-3
D: .
DNA: TGTGCCTGGGGCCATACAGATACGCAGTATTTT
CDR3: CAWGHTDTQYF

V: TRBV4-1
size: .
J: TRBJ2-7
D: TRBD2
DNA: TGCGCCAGCAGCCACCCCGGGGGGGGCTACGAGCAGTACTTC
CDR3: CASSHPGGGYEQYF

V: TRBV7-6
size: .
J: TRBJ2-5
D: TRBD1
DNA: TGTGCCAGCAGCTTTAACAGGGGGTACCAAGAGACCCAGTACTTC
CDR3: CASSFNRGYQETQYF

V: TRBV6-1
size: few
J: TRBJ2-3
D: TRBD2
DNA: TGTGCCACCCGGACTAGCCTCACAGATACGCAGTATTTT
CDR3: CATRTSLTDTQYF

V: TRBV5-1
size: .
J: TRBJ2-7
D: TRBD2
DNA: TGCGCCAGCAGCTTGGCCCTAAGCGGGAGTAACGAGCAGTACTTC
CDR3: CASSLALSGSNEQYF

V: TRBV30
size: few
J: TRBJ1-3
D: .
DNA: TGTGCCTGGAGTGGAGGGTCTGGAAACACCATATATTTT
CDR3: CAWSGGSGNTIYF

V: TRBV29-1
size: .
J: TRBJ1-3
D: .
DNA: TGCAGCGTTCTCGACTACTCTGGAAACACCATATATTTT
CDR3: CSVLDYSGNTIYF

V: TRBV6-5
size: once
J: TRBJ1-2
D: .
DNA: TGTGCCAGCAGTTACTCGGGGCAGGGGATCTATGGCTACACCTTC
CDR3: CASSYSGQGIYGYTF

V: TRBV5-6
size: .
J: TRBJ1-1
D: TRBD1
DNA: TGTGCCAGCAGCCAGACAGGGACCCGGCCTAGCACTGAAGCTTTCTTT
CDR3: CASSQTGTRPSTEAFF

V: TRBV7-9
size: medium-sized
J: TRBJ1-1
D: TRBD1
DNA: TGTGCCAGCAGCGTGGGACAGTCTTTCACTGAAGCTTTCTTT
CDR3: CASSVGQSFTEAFF